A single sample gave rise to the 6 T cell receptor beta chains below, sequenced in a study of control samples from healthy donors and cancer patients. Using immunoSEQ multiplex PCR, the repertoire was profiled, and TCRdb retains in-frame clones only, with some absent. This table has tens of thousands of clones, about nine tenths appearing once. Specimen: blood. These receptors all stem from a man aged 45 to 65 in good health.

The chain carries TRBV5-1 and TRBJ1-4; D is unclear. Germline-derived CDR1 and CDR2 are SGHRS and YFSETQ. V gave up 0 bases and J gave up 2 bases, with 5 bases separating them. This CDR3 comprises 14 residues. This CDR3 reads CASSLGSTNEKLFF. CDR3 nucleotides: TGCGCCAGCAGCTTGGGCTCGACTAATGAAAAACTGTTTTTT.

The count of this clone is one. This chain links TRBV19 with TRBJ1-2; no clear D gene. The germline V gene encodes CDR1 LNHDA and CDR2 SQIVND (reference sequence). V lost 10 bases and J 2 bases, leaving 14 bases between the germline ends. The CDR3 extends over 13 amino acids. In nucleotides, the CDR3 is TGTGCCACCCTAACGACTGCGAACTATGGCTACACCTTC. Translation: CATLTTANYGYTF.

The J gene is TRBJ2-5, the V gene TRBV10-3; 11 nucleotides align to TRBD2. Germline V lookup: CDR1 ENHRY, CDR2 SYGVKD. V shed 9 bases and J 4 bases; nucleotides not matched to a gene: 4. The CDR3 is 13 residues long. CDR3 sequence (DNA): TGTGCCATACGTAGCGGGGGGGCAGAGACCCAGTACTTC. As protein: CAIRSGGAETQYF.

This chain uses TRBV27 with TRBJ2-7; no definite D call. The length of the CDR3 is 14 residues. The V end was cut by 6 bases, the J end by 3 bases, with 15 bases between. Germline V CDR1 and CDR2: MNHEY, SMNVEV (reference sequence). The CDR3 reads CASRRAGVNYEQYF. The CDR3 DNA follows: TGTGCCAGCAGACGGGCAGGCGTTAACTACGAGCAGTACTTC.

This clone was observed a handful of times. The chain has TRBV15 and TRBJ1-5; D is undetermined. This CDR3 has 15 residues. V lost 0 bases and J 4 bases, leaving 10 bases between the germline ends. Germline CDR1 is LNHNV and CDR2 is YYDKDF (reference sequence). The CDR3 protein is CATSRDKSGNQPQHF. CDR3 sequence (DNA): TGTGCCACCAGCAGAGATAAGTCGGGAAATCAGCCCCAGCATTTT.

As DNA, the CDR3 is TGTGCCAGCAGCTTAGACGGGACAGGGACTCAGCCCCAGCATTTT. The encoded protein is CASSLDGTGTQPQHF. The chain is built from TRBV7-9 and TRBJ1-5, with 9 bases lining up with TRBD1. V was clipped by 1 base and J by 6 bases; unmatched bases: 4. Germline V lookup: CDR1 SEHNR, CDR2 FQNEAQ (reference sequence). CDR3 length: 15 amino acids.